This paragraph reports one T cell receptor beta chain. Antigen unknown. This CDR3 has 14 residues. V lost 3 bases, J lost 3 bases, and 11 bases lay in between. The record originates from a study of identical twins. Notes on the study in general: Fewer insertions were carried by abundant cord blood beta clonotypes, but none was seen in memory repertoires.

Template switching created a universal primer site, and the cDNA included unique molecular identifiers. TCRdb redid the calling of the 5' RACE reads with MiXCR, one entry per CDR3 protein. The sample records some 210,000 distinct CDR3 sequences, roughly 15% being singletons. These same records also appear under a second study, on T cells expressing NK-cell markers.

This TCR derives from a young woman in good health. The sample consisted of CD8+ T cells sorted from blood. This sequence joins TRBV12-3 or TRBV12-4 and TRBJ1-1; tentatively, D is TRBD1 (5 bases). The CDR3 is CASSLWVGDTEAFF. CDR3 DNA sequence: TGTGCCAGCAGTTTGTGGGTGGGGGACACTGAAGCTTTCTTT.